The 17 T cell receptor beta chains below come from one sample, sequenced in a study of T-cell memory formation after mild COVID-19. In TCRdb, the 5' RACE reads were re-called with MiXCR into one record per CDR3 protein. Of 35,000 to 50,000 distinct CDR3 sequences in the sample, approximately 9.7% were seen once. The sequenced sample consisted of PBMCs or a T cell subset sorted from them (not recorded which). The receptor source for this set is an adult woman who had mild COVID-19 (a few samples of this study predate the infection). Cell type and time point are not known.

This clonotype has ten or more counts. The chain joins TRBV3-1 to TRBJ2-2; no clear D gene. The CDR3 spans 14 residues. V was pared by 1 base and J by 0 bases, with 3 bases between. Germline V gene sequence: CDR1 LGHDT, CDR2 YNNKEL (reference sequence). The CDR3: CASSQGPNTGELFF. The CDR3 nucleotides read TGTGCCAGCAGCCAAGGCCCGAACACCGGGGAGCTGTTTTTT.

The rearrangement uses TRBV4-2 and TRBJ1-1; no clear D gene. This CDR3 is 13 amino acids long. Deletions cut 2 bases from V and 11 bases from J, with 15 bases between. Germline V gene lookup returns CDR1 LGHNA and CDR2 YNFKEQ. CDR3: CASSQTLSLRAFF. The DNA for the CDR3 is TGTGCCAGCAGCCAAACTCTTTCTCTGCGGGCTTTCTTT.

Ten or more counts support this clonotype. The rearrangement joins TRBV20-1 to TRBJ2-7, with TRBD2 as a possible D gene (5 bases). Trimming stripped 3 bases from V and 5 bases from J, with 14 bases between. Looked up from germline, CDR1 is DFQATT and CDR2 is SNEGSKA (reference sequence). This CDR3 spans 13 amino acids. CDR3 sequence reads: CSASGLAWNEQYF. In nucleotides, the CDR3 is TGCAGTGCTAGTGGCCTAGCCTGGAACGAGCAGTACTTC.

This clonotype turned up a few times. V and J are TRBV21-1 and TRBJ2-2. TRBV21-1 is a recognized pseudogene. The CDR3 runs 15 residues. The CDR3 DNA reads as TGTGCCAGCAGCAAAGCAGCGGCGAACACCGGGGAGCTGTTTTTT. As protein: CASSKAAANTGELFF.

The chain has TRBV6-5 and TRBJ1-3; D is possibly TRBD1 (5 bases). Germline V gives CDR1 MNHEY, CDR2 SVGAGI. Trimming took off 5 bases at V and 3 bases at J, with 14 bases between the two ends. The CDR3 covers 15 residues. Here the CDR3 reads CASSIRGRNGNTIYF. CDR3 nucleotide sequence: TGTGCCAGCAGTATTAGGGGAAGGAATGGAAACACCATATATTTT.

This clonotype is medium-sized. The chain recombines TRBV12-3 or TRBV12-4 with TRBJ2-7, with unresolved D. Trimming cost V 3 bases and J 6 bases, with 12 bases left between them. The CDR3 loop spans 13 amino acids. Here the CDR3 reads CASSFGSGGEQYF. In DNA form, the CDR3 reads TGTGCCAGCAGTTTCGGGTCTGGTGGCGAGCAGTACTTC.

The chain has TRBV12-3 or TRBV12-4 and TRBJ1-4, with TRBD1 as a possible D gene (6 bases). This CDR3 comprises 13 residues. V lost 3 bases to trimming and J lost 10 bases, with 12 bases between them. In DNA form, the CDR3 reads TGTGCCAGCAGTTTTTACAGGGACGGAAAACTGTTTTTT. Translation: CASSFYRDGKLFF.

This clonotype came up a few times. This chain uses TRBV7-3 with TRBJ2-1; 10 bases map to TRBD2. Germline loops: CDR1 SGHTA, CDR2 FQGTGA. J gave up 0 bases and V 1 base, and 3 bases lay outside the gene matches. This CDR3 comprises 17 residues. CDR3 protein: CASSLKAGGDSYNEQFF. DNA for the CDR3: TGTGCCAGCAGCTTAAAAGCGGGAGGGGACTCCTACAATGAGCAGTTCTTC.

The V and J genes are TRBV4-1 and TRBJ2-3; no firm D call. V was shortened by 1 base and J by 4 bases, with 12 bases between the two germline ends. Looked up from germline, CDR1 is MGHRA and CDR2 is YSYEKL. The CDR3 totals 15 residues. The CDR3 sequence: CASSQAPSGADTQYF. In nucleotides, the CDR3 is TGCGCCAGCAGCCAAGCGCCATCGGGCGCAGATACGCAGTATTTT.

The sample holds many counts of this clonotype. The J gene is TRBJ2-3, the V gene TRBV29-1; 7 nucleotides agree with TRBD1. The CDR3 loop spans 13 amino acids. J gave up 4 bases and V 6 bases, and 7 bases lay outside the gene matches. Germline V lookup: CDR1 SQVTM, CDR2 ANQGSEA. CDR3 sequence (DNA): TGCAGCGTCCGACAGGGACGGGCAGATACGCAGTATTTT. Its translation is CSVRQGRADTQYF.

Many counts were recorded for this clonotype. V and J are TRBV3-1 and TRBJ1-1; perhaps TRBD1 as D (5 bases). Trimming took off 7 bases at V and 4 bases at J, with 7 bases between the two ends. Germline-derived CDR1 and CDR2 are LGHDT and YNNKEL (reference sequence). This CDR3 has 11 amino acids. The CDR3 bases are TGTGCCAGCATTGGGGGCACTGAAGCTTTCTTT. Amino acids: CASIGGTEAFF.

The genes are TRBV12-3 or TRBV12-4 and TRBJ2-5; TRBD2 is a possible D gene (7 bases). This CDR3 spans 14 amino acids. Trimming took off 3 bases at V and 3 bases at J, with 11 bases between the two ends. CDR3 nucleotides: TGTGCCAGCAGTTTGTCGGGGGGCAAAGAGACCCAGTACTTC. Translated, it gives CASSLSGGKETQYF.

The CDR3 DNA reads TGTGCCAGCAGGGAGACAGGGCCACTTGAAAAACTGTTTTTT. Encoded protein: CASRETGPLEKLFF. The J gene is TRBJ1-4, the V gene TRBV2; TRBD1 aligns across 7 bases. Looked up from germline, CDR1 is SNHLY and CDR2 is FYNNEI. Trimming cost V 6 bases and J 7 bases; bases outside gene matches: 8. There are 14 residues in the CDR3.

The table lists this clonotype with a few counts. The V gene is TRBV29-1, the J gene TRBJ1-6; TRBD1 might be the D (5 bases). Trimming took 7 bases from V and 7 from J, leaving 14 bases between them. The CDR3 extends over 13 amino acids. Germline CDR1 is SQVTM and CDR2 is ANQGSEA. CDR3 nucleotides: TGCAGCGCTATGGTAGGGGCCAATTCACCCCTCCACTTT. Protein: CSAMVGANSPLHF.

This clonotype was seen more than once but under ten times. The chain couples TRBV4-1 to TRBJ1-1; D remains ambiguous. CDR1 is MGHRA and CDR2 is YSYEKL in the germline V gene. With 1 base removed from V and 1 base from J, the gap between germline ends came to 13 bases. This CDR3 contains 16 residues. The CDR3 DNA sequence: TGCGCCAGCAGCCAAGTCCGACACGGTGGGAACACTGAAGCTTTCTTT. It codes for CASSQVRHGGNTEAFF.

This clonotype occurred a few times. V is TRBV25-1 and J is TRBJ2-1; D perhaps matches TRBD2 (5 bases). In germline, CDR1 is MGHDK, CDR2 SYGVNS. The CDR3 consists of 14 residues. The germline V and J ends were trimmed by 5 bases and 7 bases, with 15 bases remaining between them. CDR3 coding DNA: TGTGCCAGCAGTCAAGGATACAGCGGTAATGAGCAGTTCTTC. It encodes CASSQGYSGNEQFF.

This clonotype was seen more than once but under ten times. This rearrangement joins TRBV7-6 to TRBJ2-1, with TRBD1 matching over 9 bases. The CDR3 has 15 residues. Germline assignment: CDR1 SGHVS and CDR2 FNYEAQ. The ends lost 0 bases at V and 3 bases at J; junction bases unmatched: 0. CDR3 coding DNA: TGTGCCAGCAGCTTAGCGGGACAGGGCTACAATGAGCAGTTCTTC. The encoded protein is CASSLAGQGYNEQFF. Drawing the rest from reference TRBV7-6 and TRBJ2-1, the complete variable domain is GAGVSQSPRYKVTKRGQDVALRCDPISGHVSLYWYRQALGQGPEFLTYFNYEAQQDKSGLPNDRFSAERPEGSISTLTIQRTEQRDSAMYRCASSLAGQGYNEQFFGPGTRLTVL.